The rows below give T cell receptor beta chains drawn from one sample of a study of blood T cell repertoires in COVID-19. The protocol was immunoSEQ multiplex PCR, while the TCRdb copy is restricted to in-frame clones and leaves out a portion. The sample lists approximately 24,000 clones, roughly 84% occurring once. The sample comprised peripheral blood. The receptors were sampled from a human donor in a cohort sampled during active COVID-19. The CDR3 runs from the conserved cysteine through the conserved F or W. Each record gives: D gene, V gene, J gene, clone size, CDR3 protein, CDR3 DNA. D genes are given only for firm matches. Clone sizes are given selectively: once, few, many, or a class where the clone is expanded.

d_call: TRBD2; v_call: TRBV9; j_call: TRBJ2-7; clone_size: -; cdr3_aa: CASSSPSGRNSYEQYF; cdr3_nt: TGTGCCAGCAGCTCTCCTAGCGGGAGAAACTCCTACGAGCAGTACTTC
d_call: TRBD2; v_call: TRBV5-1; j_call: TRBJ2-1; clone_size: -; cdr3_aa: CASSLTGRETNEQFF; cdr3_nt: TGCGCCAGCAGCTTGACCGGGAGGGAGACCAATGAGCAGTTCTTC
d_call: -; v_call: TRBV28; j_call: TRBJ2-7; clone_size: once; cdr3_aa: CASSLYGVSYEQYF; cdr3_nt: TGTGCCAGCAGTTTATACGGAGTATCCTACGAGCAGTACTTC
d_call: -; v_call: TRBV6-2/TRBV6-3; j_call: TRBJ2-7; clone_size: -; cdr3_aa: CASSYYPGSVEQYF; cdr3_nt: TGTGCCAGCAGTTACTACCCCGGGAGCGTCGAGCAGTACTTC
d_call: TRBD1; v_call: TRBV3-1/TRBV3-2; j_call: TRBJ1-5; clone_size: few; cdr3_aa: CASSLDRGESGNQPQHF; cdr3_nt: TGTGCCAGCAGTCTGGACAGGGGAGAGAGCGGCAATCAGCCCCAGCATTTT
d_call: TRBD1; v_call: TRBV6-5; j_call: TRBJ2-7; clone_size: -; cdr3_aa: CASSYGGQGDYEQYF; cdr3_nt: TGTGCCAGCAGTTACGGGGGACAGGGGGACTACGAGCAGTACTTC
d_call: TRBD1; v_call: TRBV11-2; j_call: TRBJ1-3; clone_size: few; cdr3_aa: CASSSLDRVSGNTIYF; cdr3_nt: TGTGCCAGCAGCTCCCTGGACAGGGTGTCTGGAAACACCATATATTTT
d_call: -; v_call: TRBV7-9; j_call: TRBJ1-4; clone_size: -; cdr3_aa: CASSLTGGDEKLFF; cdr3_nt: TGTGCCAGCAGCTTAACCGGGGGTGACGAAAAACTGTTTTTT
d_call: TRBD1; v_call: TRBV10-1; j_call: TRBJ2-2; clone_size: medium-sized; cdr3_aa: CASSGMDRGYTGELFF; cdr3_nt: TGCGCCAGCAGTGGGATGGACAGGGGGTACACCGGGGAGCTGTTTTTT
d_call: -; v_call: TRBV30; j_call: TRBJ1-3; clone_size: -; cdr3_aa: CAWSWGRGGSGNTIYF; cdr3_nt: TGTGCCTGGAGCTGGGGGAGGGGTGGCTCTGGAAACACCATATATTTT
d_call: -; v_call: TRBV3-1/TRBV3-2; j_call: TRBJ2-5; clone_size: -; cdr3_aa: CASSQEKPAGETQYF; cdr3_nt: TGTGCCAGCAGCCAAGAAAAACCCGCGGGGGAGACCCAGTACTTC
d_call: -; v_call: TRBV24-1; j_call: TRBJ2-1; clone_size: -; cdr3_aa: CATSEHTDRTYNEQFF; cdr3_nt: TGTGCCACCAGTGAACACACCGACAGGACCTACAATGAGCAGTTCTTC
d_call: TRBD2; v_call: TRBV18; j_call: TRBJ2-7; clone_size: -; cdr3_aa: CASSRVREGREQYF; cdr3_nt: TGTGCCAGCTCCAGGGTCCGGGAGGGCCGCGAGCAGTACTTC
d_call: TRBD2; v_call: TRBV28; j_call: TRBJ2-7; clone_size: -; cdr3_aa: CASRRTSGSSHEQYF; cdr3_nt: TGTGCCAGCAGAAGAACTAGCGGGAGTTCACACGAGCAGTACTTC
d_call: -; v_call: TRBV7-2; j_call: TRBJ2-7; clone_size: -; cdr3_aa: CASSSLGVSSYEQYF; cdr3_nt: TGTGCCAGCAGCTCCCTAGGGGTATCTTCGTACGAGCAGTACTTC
d_call: -; v_call: TRBV7-2; j_call: TRBJ2-1; clone_size: -; cdr3_aa: CASSLVTDARGEQFF; cdr3_nt: TGTGCCAGCAGCTTAGTTACAGACGCGCGTGGTGAGCAGTTCTTC
d_call: TRBD1; v_call: TRBV5-1; j_call: TRBJ1-1; clone_size: -; cdr3_aa: CASSSGQGRGDTEAFF; cdr3_nt: TGCGCCAGCAGCTCGGGACAGGGGAGGGGAGACACTGAAGCTTTCTTT
d_call: TRBD1; v_call: TRBV6-2/TRBV6-3; j_call: TRBJ1-4; clone_size: -; cdr3_aa: CASSSDRGFEKLFF; cdr3_nt: TGTGCCAGCAGTTCCGACAGGGGGTTTGAAAAACTGTTTTTT
d_call: -; v_call: TRBV7-9; j_call: TRBJ1-2; clone_size: -; cdr3_aa: CASSPRATDYYGYTF; cdr3_nt: TGTGCCAGCAGCCCGCGGGCCACGGACTACTATGGCTACACCTTC
d_call: -; v_call: TRBV15; j_call: TRBJ1-1; clone_size: -; cdr3_aa: CATSRQGYTEAFF; cdr3_nt: TGTGCCACCAGCAGACAGGGGTATACTGAAGCTTTCTTT
d_call: TRBD1; v_call: TRBV15; j_call: TRBJ1-4; clone_size: once; cdr3_aa: CATSRPLRQGALQKLFF; cdr3_nt: TGTGCCACCAGCAGACCTCTCCGACAGGGGGCTCTTCAAAAACTGTTTTTT
d_call: TRBD2; v_call: TRBV5-1; j_call: TRBJ2-3; clone_size: -; cdr3_aa: CASSHGLAGGRTDTQYF; cdr3_nt: TGCGCCAGCAGCCACGGACTAGCGGGGGGGAGGACAGATACGCAGTATTTT
d_call: TRBD1; v_call: TRBV15; j_call: TRBJ2-7; clone_size: -; cdr3_aa: CATSRELGGHEQYF; cdr3_nt: TGTGCCACCAGCAGAGAGTTAGGGGGCCACGAGCAGTACTTC
d_call: -; v_call: TRBV5-1; j_call: TRBJ2-2; clone_size: -; cdr3_aa: CASSPQVALGNRRELFF; cdr3_nt: TGCGCCAGCAGCCCGCAGGTGGCGTTAGGAAATCGACGGGAGCTGTTTTTT
d_call: -; v_call: TRBV11-2; j_call: TRBJ1-5; clone_size: few; cdr3_aa: CASSSQYNQPQHF; cdr3_nt: TGTGCCAGCAGCTCCCAGTACAATCAGCCCCAGCATTTT
d_call: -; v_call: TRBV6-5; j_call: TRBJ1-2; clone_size: -; cdr3_aa: CASSYVYGNKNYGYTF; cdr3_nt: TGTGCCAGCAGTTACGTGTACGGGAATAAAAACTATGGCTACACCTTC
d_call: TRBD1; v_call: TRBV29-1; j_call: TRBJ2-7; clone_size: -; cdr3_aa: CSVATRQGNEQYF; cdr3_nt: TGCAGCGTTGCGACTCGACAGGGTAACGAGCAGTACTTC
d_call: -; v_call: TRBV29-1; j_call: TRBJ2-6; clone_size: -; cdr3_aa: CSVFRETGANVLTF; cdr3_nt: TGCAGCGTGTTCCGGGAGACTGGGGCCAACGTCCTGACTTTC
d_call: TRBD2; v_call: TRBV27; j_call: TRBJ2-3; clone_size: -; cdr3_aa: CASSLWGRASSTDTQYF; cdr3_nt: TGTGCCAGCAGTTTATGGGGGAGGGCTTCTAGCACAGATACGCAGTATTTT
d_call: TRBD2; v_call: TRBV12-3/TRBV12-4; j_call: TRBJ2-1; clone_size: -; cdr3_aa: CATRNLAGGEQFF; cdr3_nt: TGTGCCACGAGGAACCTAGCGGGTGGGGAGCAGTTCTTC
d_call: -; v_call: TRBV7-2; j_call: TRBJ1-6; clone_size: -; cdr3_aa: CASSSGVDNSPLHF; cdr3_nt: TGTGCCAGCAGCTCAGGGGTCGATAATTCACCCCTCCACTTT
d_call: -; v_call: TRBV6-5; j_call: TRBJ1-5; clone_size: -; cdr3_aa: CATLFRGDSNQPQHF; cdr3_nt: TGTGCCACCTTATTCAGGGGAGATAGCAATCAGCCCCAGCATTTT
d_call: TRBD2; v_call: TRBV2; j_call: TRBJ2-7; clone_size: -; cdr3_aa: CAPTGLAGGSEQYF; cdr3_nt: TGTGCCCCTACCGGGCTAGCGGGAGGGTCGGAGCAGTACTTC
d_call: -; v_call: TRBV3-1/TRBV3-2; j_call: TRBJ1-2; clone_size: -; cdr3_aa: CASSLTAGTSYGYTF; cdr3_nt: TGTGCCAGCAGCCTAACAGCCGGGACAAGCTATGGCTACACCTTC
d_call: -; v_call: TRBV5-1; j_call: TRBJ1-3; clone_size: -; cdr3_aa: CASSPVAGSGNTIYF; cdr3_nt: TGCGCCAGCAGCCCCGTTGCCGGCTCTGGAAACACCATATATTTT
d_call: TRBD1; v_call: TRBV7-2; j_call: TRBJ2-4; clone_size: -; cdr3_aa: CASSRQQGLAKNIQYF; cdr3_nt: TGTGCCAGCAGCCGGCAACAGGGGCTAGCCAAAAACATTCAGTACTTC
d_call: TRBD1; v_call: TRBV28; j_call: TRBJ2-2; clone_size: -; cdr3_aa: CASSFSDRGLGELFF; cdr3_nt: TGTGCCAGCAGTTTCTCGGACAGGGGGCTCGGGGAGCTGTTTTTT
d_call: TRBD2; v_call: TRBV7-2; j_call: TRBJ2-7; clone_size: -; cdr3_aa: CASRLAGDPYEQYF; cdr3_nt: TGTGCCAGCAGGCTAGCGGGAGACCCCTACGAGCAGTACTTC
d_call: -; v_call: TRBV11-2; j_call: TRBJ2-1; clone_size: -; cdr3_aa: CASSLAGLSSYNEQFF; cdr3_nt: TGTGCCAGCAGCTTAGCTGGGCTGAGCTCCTACAATGAGCAGTTCTTC
d_call: TRBD1; v_call: TRBV6-2/TRBV6-3; j_call: TRBJ1-2; clone_size: -; cdr3_aa: CASSTGVDGYTF; cdr3_nt: TGTGCCAGCAGTACAGGGGTGGATGGCTACACCTTC
d_call: -; v_call: TRBV11-2; j_call: TRBJ2-1; clone_size: -; cdr3_aa: CASSWLRQSSYNEQFF; cdr3_nt: TGTGCCAGCAGCTGGCTGCGGCAAAGCTCCTACAATGAGCAGTTCTTC
d_call: TRBD2; v_call: TRBV6-6; j_call: TRBJ2-3; clone_size: -; cdr3_aa: CASSRGEETDTQYF; cdr3_nt: TGTGCCAGCAGCCGGGGGGAGGAGACAGATACGCAGTATTTT
d_call: -; v_call: TRBV19; j_call: TRBJ1-2; clone_size: -; cdr3_aa: CASTAGSFGYTF; cdr3_nt: TGTGCCAGTACCGCAGGGTCGTTTGGCTACACCTTC
d_call: TRBD2; v_call: TRBV5-4; j_call: TRBJ2-1; clone_size: -; cdr3_aa: CASSLAASGGAQFF; cdr3_nt: TGTGCCAGCAGTCTGGCGGCTAGCGGGGGGGCACAGTTCTTC
d_call: -; v_call: TRBV5-1; j_call: TRBJ1-5; clone_size: few; cdr3_aa: CASSQDSNQPQHF; cdr3_nt: TGCGCCAGCAGCCAGGACAGTAATCAGCCCCAGCATTTT
d_call: TRBD1; v_call: TRBV7-9; j_call: TRBJ2-7; clone_size: -; cdr3_aa: CASSFPDRSYEQYF; cdr3_nt: TGTGCCAGCAGCTTCCCGGACAGGAGCTACGAGCAGTACTTC
d_call: -; v_call: TRBV6-2/TRBV6-3; j_call: TRBJ1-1; clone_size: -; cdr3_aa: CASSYRTEAFF; cdr3_nt: TGTGCCAGCAGTTACCGGACTGAAGCTTTCTTT
d_call: -; v_call: TRBV28; j_call: TRBJ2-3; clone_size: -; cdr3_aa: CASSLGRGYNTDTQYF; cdr3_nt: TGTGCCAGCAGTTTGGGCAGGGGCTATAACACAGATACGCAGTATTTT
d_call: -; v_call: TRBV21-1; j_call: TRBJ1-5; clone_size: -; cdr3_aa: CASSKAATGNQPQHF; cdr3_nt: TGTGCCAGCAGCAAAGCGGCGACAGGCAATCAGCCCCAGCATTTT
d_call: -; v_call: TRBV5-1; j_call: TRBJ1-6; clone_size: once; cdr3_aa: CASSLTDSNSPLHF; cdr3_nt: TGCGCCAGCAGCTTGACGGACAGTAATTCACCCCTCCACTTT
d_call: -; v_call: TRBV14; j_call: TRBJ1-3; clone_size: -; cdr3_aa: CASSPSTSGNTIYF; cdr3_nt: TGTGCCAGCAGCCCTTCTACGTCTGGAAACACCATATATTTT
d_call: TRBD2; v_call: TRBV3-1/TRBV3-2; j_call: TRBJ2-1; clone_size: -; cdr3_aa: CASSQGYLAGPNEQFF; cdr3_nt: TGTGCCAGCAGCCAAGGTTATCTAGCGGGCCCCAATGAGCAGTTCTTC
d_call: TRBD1; v_call: TRBV2; j_call: TRBJ1-2; clone_size: -; cdr3_aa: CASSERDSYGYTF; cdr3_nt: TGTGCCAGCAGTGAGCGGGACAGTTATGGCTACACCTTC
d_call: -; v_call: TRBV6-1; j_call: TRBJ2-1; clone_size: -; cdr3_aa: CASSEVWANNEQFF; cdr3_nt: TGTGCCAGCAGTGAAGTGTGGGCAAACAATGAGCAGTTCTTC
d_call: TRBD1; v_call: TRBV27; j_call: TRBJ1-3; clone_size: -; cdr3_aa: CASSSDRDAGNTIYF; cdr3_nt: TGTGCCAGCAGTTCCGACAGGGATGCTGGAAACACCATATATTTT
d_call: -; v_call: TRBV4-3; j_call: TRBJ2-7; clone_size: -; cdr3_aa: CASSQGFAGSSSYEQYF; cdr3_nt: TGCGCCAGCAGCCAAGGTTTCGCAGGGTCGAGCTCCTACGAGCAGTACTTC
d_call: TRBD2; v_call: TRBV5-1; j_call: TRBJ2-2; clone_size: few; cdr3_aa: CASSPVAGPGELFF; cdr3_nt: TGCGCCAGCAGCCCAGTAGCGGGACCGGGGGAGCTGTTTTTT
d_call: -; v_call: TRBV28; j_call: TRBJ2-1; clone_size: once; cdr3_aa: CASSLITGAGNEQFF; cdr3_nt: TGTGCCAGCAGCTTAATAACGGGAGCAGGGAATGAGCAGTTCTTC
d_call: TRBD1; v_call: TRBV5-1; j_call: TRBJ2-7; clone_size: few; cdr3_aa: CASSLTEGTGTFEQYF; cdr3_nt: TGCGCCAGCAGCTTGACCGAGGGGACAGGGACATTCGAGCAGTACTTC
d_call: TRBD1; v_call: TRBV27; j_call: TRBJ2-7; clone_size: -; cdr3_aa: CASSFRDRGTGEQYF; cdr3_nt: TGTGCCAGCAGTTTCCGGGACAGGGGAACCGGCGAGCAGTACTTC